This T cell receptor (beta chain) was recorded in a study of blood T cell repertoires in COVID-19. Study-level information: From the United States, Italy and Spain came samples of acute and convalescent COVID-19. T cells, B-cell-depleted T cells, or PBMCs provided the cDNA or gDNA that served as material.

The authors' processing: Amplification of reference gene primers was used by the study to estimate nucleated cell counts. Data came from immunoSEQ multiplex PCR; TCRdb stores just in-frame clones and leaves some out. V and J calls and clone size are as listed in that table; D and trimming were resolved from the DNA. This table holds 170,000 or so clones, 80% to 85% found once. CDR3 length equals 17 residues. In germline, CDR1 is LNHDA, CDR2 SQIVND (reference sequence). V trimming: 5 bases; J trimming: 2 bases; junction bases outside the gene matches: 11. This receptor was identified in a woman in her fifties or sixties with acute or convalescent COVID-19. Material: peripheral blood. This sequence joins TRBV19 and TRBJ2-5; 10 nucleotides align to TRBD2. The CDR3 spells CASSVEGAGGIQETQYF. The CDR3 DNA reads TGTGCCAGTAGTGTGGAGGGAGCGGGGGGGATTCAAGAGACCCAGTACTTC. The variable domain in full, with the rest retrieved from reference TRBV19 and TRBJ2-5, is DGGITQSPKYLFRKEGQNVTLSCEQNLNHDAMYWYRQDPGQGLRLIYYSQIVNDFQKGDIAEGYSVSREKKESFPLTVTSAQKNPTAFYLCASSVEGAGGIQETQYFGPGTRLLVL.